A single sample is the source of the 22 T cell receptor beta chains below, sequenced in a study of shared clonotypes between healthy human individuals. The method was immunoSEQ multiplex PCR; TCRdb's version includes in-frame clones alone and lacks a portion of them. This table holds about 2,200,000 clones, 90% to 95% found once. Cells designated naive CD8 were CD45RO-negative and were positively selected for CCR7, with terminally differentiated effector memory CD45RA+ cells excluded. The specimen sequenced was naive CD8+ T cells from PBMCs. All receptors come from a man aged 18 to 30 in good health. Some clones in this sample may be carry-over from other donors' samples.

V gene TRBV11-3 combines with J gene TRBJ2-1, with a weak D call TRBD1 (5 bases). The CDR3 sequence is 15 residues long. V shed 3 bases and J shed 0 bases, with 9 bases lying between them. In germline, CDR1 is SGHNT, CDR2 YENEEA. CDR3 DNA sequence: TGTGCCAGCAGCTTGTTTCAGGGCTCCTACAATGAGCAGTTCTTC. It is translated as CASSLFQGSYNEQFF.

This clone has a single count. The chain carries TRBV27 and TRBJ1-2; D uncertain. This CDR3 has 14 amino acids. V lost 2 bases to trimming and J lost 5 bases, with 12 bases between them. Germline V gene sequence: CDR1 MNHEY, CDR2 SMNVEV (reference sequence). Written as DNA, the CDR3 is TGTGCCAGCAGTTTAAGAGGCAGCCCTTATGGCTACACCTTC. As protein: CASSLRGSPYGYTF.

This chain connects TRBV9 to TRBJ2-5; maybe TRBD2 (5 bases). The germline V and J ends were trimmed by 3 bases and 7 bases, with 16 bases remaining between them. Germline loops: CDR1 SGDLS, CDR2 YYNGEE. CDR3 length: 14 residues. DNA of the CDR3: TGTGCCAGCAGCGGGAGTAGGTTAGGAGGGACCCAGTACTTC. The encoded protein is CASSGSRLGGTQYF.

The genes are TRBV9 and TRBJ1-4, with D perhaps matching TRBD1 (5 bases). The CDR3 is 15 residues long. V dropped 4 bases and J dropped 5 bases, with 15 bases sitting between them. The germline V gene has CDR1 SGDLS and CDR2 YYNGEE. The CDR3 nucleotides read TGTGCCAGCAGCACCAGTGGGGGGAAGAATGAAAAACTGTTTTTT. It codes for CASSTSGGKNEKLFF.

The rearrangement uses TRBV11-2 and TRBJ2-5; D possibly corresponds to TRBD2 (5 bases). Germline values: CDR1 SGHAT, CDR2 FQNNGV. CDR3 size: 15 residues. The ends were cut back, 0 bases at V and 5 bases at J, with 13 bases in the middle. The CDR3 sequence: CASSLEVYPGETQYF. Written as DNA, the CDR3 is TGTGCCAGCAGCTTAGAGGTGTACCCGGGGGAGACCCAGTACTTC.

The chain has TRBV28 and TRBJ1-5, with D unresolved. This CDR3 contains 16 residues. V lost 5 bases and J 2 bases, leaving 16 bases between the germline ends. CDR1 MDHEN and CDR2 SYDVKM come from the germline V gene. CDR3 DNA sequence: TGTGCCAGCAGTCCCAGACATCTATTGGGCAATCAGCCCCAGCATTTT. The encoded protein is CASSPRHLLGNQPQHF.

The CDR3 reads CASSPGAGTLTDTQYF. As DNA, the CDR3 is TGTGCCAGCAGTCCTGGGGCGGGAACACTCACAGATACGCAGTATTTT. V is TRBV27 and J is TRBJ2-3; possible D gene TRBD2, 6 bases. This CDR3 is 16 amino acids long. Between the trimmed V and J ends, which lost 5 bases and 2 bases, there was a span of 17 bases. Germline V CDR1 and CDR2: MNHEY, SMNVEV (reference sequence).

The genes are TRBV14 and TRBJ1-1; a weak D match, TRBD1 (5 bases). This CDR3 has 15 amino acids. V was clipped by 4 bases and J by 4 bases, with 16 bases between them. Germline V gives CDR1 SGHDN, CDR2 FVKESK. The CDR3 protein is CASSPVSGRGTEAFF. The CDR3 DNA reads TGTGCCAGCAGCCCCGTGAGTGGGAGGGGCACTGAAGCTTTCTTT.

The table lists this clone with a count of one. V gene TRBV13 combines with J gene TRBJ2-3; 8 bases are a match to TRBD1. This CDR3 has 14 residues. Germline V CDR1 and CDR2: PRHDT, FYEKMQ (reference sequence). The V gene end was trimmed by 3 bases and the J gene end by 6 bases; junction bases not matched to a gene: 5. CDR3 nucleotides: TGTGCCAGCAGCTTCTTCAGGGGGCACGATACGCAGTATTTT. This translates into CASSFFRGHDTQYF.

This chain joins TRBV27 and TRBJ2-1; D gene unclear. Germline V gene data show CDR1 as MNHEY and CDR2 as SMNVEV (reference sequence). V shed 2 bases and J shed 9 bases, with 14 bases lying between them. The CDR3 contains 14 residues. CDR3 sequence: CASSLDWAATEQFF. CDR3 in DNA: TGTGCCAGCAGTTTAGATTGGGCGGCGACTGAGCAGTTCTTC.

This clone was seen once. The V call is TRBV6-1, the J call TRBJ2-1; a weak D match, TRBD2 (5 bases). The CDR3 sequence is 16 residues long. From germline, CDR1 is MNHNS and CDR2 SASEGT. Deletions cut 1 base from V and 3 bases from J, with 13 bases between. The CDR3 nucleotides read TGTGCCAGCAGTGAAGGCCTAGCTGTGATCTACAATGAGCAGTTCTTC. This encodes CASSEGLAVIYNEQFF.

The chain couples TRBV29-1 to TRBJ1-1; D is uncertain. Looked up from germline, CDR1 is SQVTM and CDR2 is ANQGSEA. There are 13 residues in the CDR3. V was shortened by 6 bases and J by 4 bases, with 15 bases between the two germline ends. The chain's CDR3 is CSVPYDWGTEAFF. DNA of the CDR3: TGCAGCGTGCCTTACGACTGGGGCACTGAAGCTTTCTTT.

The rearrangement joins TRBV28 to TRBJ2-2, with 10 bases fitting TRBD2. The germline CDR1 and CDR2 sequences are MDHEN and SYDVKM. The CDR3 length is 18 residues. The J segment lost 2 bases and the V segment lost 5 bases, leaving 11 bases of the junction unmatched. DNA for the CDR3: TGTGCCAGCAGTCGTGTTTCGCTAGCGGGAGCAAACACCGGGGAGCTGTTTTTT. This sequence encodes CASSRVSLAGANTGELFF.

The V gene is TRBV5-1, the J gene TRBJ2-7; TRBD1 matches 7 bases. Germline V gene data show CDR1 as SGHRS and CDR2 as YFSETQ. The V segment lost 4 bases and the J segment 7 bases; nucleotides outside the gene matches: 8. This CDR3 contains 13 residues. The CDR3 sequence: CASSPPRRGEQYF. As DNA, the CDR3 is TGCGCCAGCAGCCCCCCCCGCAGGGGGGAGCAGTACTTC.

This clone was recorded once. The identical CDR3 is also encoded by other nucleotide sequences in the sample. The chain uses TRBV6-1 and TRBJ2-7; 7 bases are shared with TRBD2. In germline, CDR1 is MNHNS, CDR2 SASEGT. This CDR3 comprises 15 residues. Germline trimming cut 1 base from V and 0 bases from J; bases unmatched to any gene: 3. The CDR3 protein is CASSEGAGASYEQYF. In DNA, the CDR3 is TGTGCCAGCAGTGAAGGCGCGGGAGCCTCCTACGAGCAGTACTTC.

The rearrangement links TRBV4-3 to TRBJ2-7; D is perhaps TRBD1 or TRBD2 (5 bases each). Trimming cost V 2 bases and J 3 bases, with 11 bases left between them. The CDR3 totals 14 residues. In germline, CDR1 is LGHNA, CDR2 YSLEER. CDR3 coding DNA: TGCGCCAGCAGCCAAACAGAGGGGCACTACGAGCAGTACTTC. Translating gives CASSQTEGHYEQYF.

V is TRBV9 and J is TRBJ2-3; no reliable D call. CDR3 length: 15 amino acids. Trimming shortened V by 0 bases and J by 4 bases, and 12 bases separated the two germline ends. Germline CDR1 is SGDLS and CDR2 is YYNGEE. CDR3 bases: TGTGCCAGCAGCGTAGTCGGTGTAGGGCCAGATACGCAGTATTTT. This translates into CASSVVGVGPDTQYF.

Notes on this clone: Other DNA sequences in the sample encode the same CDR3. The chain couples TRBV10-3 to TRBJ2-7; D not certain. Trimming took 2 bases from V and 4 from J, leaving 9 bases between them. The length of the CDR3 is 13 residues. The germline V gene encodes CDR1 ENHRY and CDR2 SYGVKD. The CDR3 bases are TGTGCCATCAGTGAGGGGCTAGGGTACGAGCAGTACTTC. Its translation is CAISEGLGYEQYF.

The chain employs TRBV5-1 and TRBJ2-2, with D possibly being TRBD2 (7 bases). The CDR3 sequence is 13 residues long. Germline values: CDR1 SGHRS, CDR2 YFSETQ. Trimming removed 5 bases at V and 5 bases at J, with 10 bases between. The CDR3 sequence: CASRGGGTGELFF. The CDR3 DNA reads as TGCGCCAGCAGGGGAGGGGGAACCGGGGAGCTGTTTTTT.

The chain links TRBV18 to TRBJ1-1; D unclear. The CDR3 extends over 15 amino acids. V was shortened by 5 bases and J by 4 bases, with 17 bases between the two germline ends. Germline loops: CDR1 KGHSH, CDR2 LQKENI. Here the CDR3 reads CASSGGIGSSTEAFF. The CDR3 DNA reads TGTGCCAGCTCAGGAGGTATAGGTTCGAGCACTGAAGCTTTCTTT.

The chain joins TRBV27 to TRBJ2-1; 10 positions agree with TRBD2. The junction had 7 bases not matched to a gene; V was cut back by 5 bases and J by 6 bases. CDR1 and CDR2 from the germline V gene are MNHEY and SMNVEV (reference sequence). The CDR3 consists of 15 residues. In DNA, the CDR3 is TGTGCCAGCAGTGACGTTGCTAGCGGGAGCAATGAGCAGTTCTTC. Residues: CASSDVASGSNEQFF.

J is TRBJ2-1 and V is TRBV18; D possibly corresponds to TRBD1 (6 bases). Per the germline V gene, CDR1 is KGHSH and CDR2 is LQKENI. Trimming pared 6 bases from V and 5 bases from J, leaving 17 bases between. The CDR3 contains 15 residues. The CDR3 nucleotides read TGTGCCAGCTCTCACAGGGTGATGGGGGACAATGAGCAGTTCTTC. Amino acid sequence: CASSHRVMGDNEQFF.